A selection of T cell receptor beta chains follows, all from one sample in a study of neurological immune-mediated disorders. TCRdb passed the 5' RACE reads through MiXCR, listing each CDR3 protein once. The sample gives some 57,000 distinct CDR3 sequences, about 3.7% of which show up once; 7.1% is in the top ten. The sample consisted of PBMCs. The origin of the receptors is a woman aged 60-75 years with multiple sclerosis. Each CDR3 is given with its conserved first and last residue. A D gene is named only where the DNA matches it firmly. The size field reads once, few or many counts, or a class when the clone is expanded.

TGCGCCAGCAGCTTATTAACAGGGGCAAATCAGCCCCAGCATTTT | CASSLLTGANQPQHF | 15 | TRBJ1-5 | many | TRBV5-1 | TRBD1
TGTGCCAGCAGACCCGTTTTCGGGGGGAACTACGAGCAGTACTTC | CASRPVFGGNYEQYF | 15 | TRBJ2-7 | many | TRBV7-6 | TRBD2
TGTGCCAGCAGCTTACCCGGGCCCCATGGCTACACCTTC | CASSLPGPHGYTF | 13 | TRBJ1-2 | many | TRBV5-6 | NA
TGTGCCAGCAGTTTCGGTCCTAATTCACCCCTCCACTTT | CASSFGPNSPLHF | 13 | TRBJ1-6 | many | TRBV28 | NA
TGTGCCAGCAGTTTTGGAGGTATCTACGAGCAGTACTTC | CASSFGGIYEQYF | 13 | TRBJ2-7 | many | TRBV12-3/TRBV12-4 | NA
TGCAGCGTGACCAGATCCGACACCTACGAGCAGTACTTC | CSVTRSDTYEQYF | 13 | TRBJ2-7 | many | TRBV29-1 | NA
TGCAGTGCTCGACTAGCGGGGGACCGCCACACCGGGGAGCTGTTTTTT | CSARLAGDRHTGELFF | 16 | TRBJ2-2 | many | TRBV20-1 | TRBD2
TGTGCCAGCAGCCAAGGGACTAGCGGGAGGTCACTGAGCTCCTACGAGCAGTACTTC | CASSQGTSGRSLSSYEQYF | 19 | TRBJ2-7 | many | TRBV3-1 | TRBD2
TGCAGCGTTGGTTCCAGAACCGAGCAGTACTTC | CSVGSRTEQYF | 11 | TRBJ2-7 | many | TRBV29-1 | NA
TGTGCCAGCAGGACTACCAGCTCCTACAATGAGCAGTTCTTC | CASRTTSSYNEQFF | 14 | TRBJ2-1 | many | TRBV28 | NA
TGCGCCAGCAGTCGGACAGGGGCCTACAATGAGCAGTTCTTC | CASSRTGAYNEQFF | 14 | TRBJ2-1 | many | TRBV10-1 | TRBD1